A single sample is the source of the 14 T cell receptor beta chains below, sequenced in a study of Ad26.COV2.S vaccination and SARS-CoV-2 variants. Sequencing was performed with immunoSEQ multiplex PCR; in TCRdb, only in-frame clones are kept and a portion is missing. The sample holds a few hundred thousand clones; roughly 90% are singletons and the top ten take roughly 1.7%. Treatment defined: around 19 received Ad26.COV2.S at low or high dose, single or two shots; roughly 5 received placebo; per-sample allocation not given. The samples date from day 63 after the first vaccine or placebo injection. The input for sequencing was peripheral blood, taken in a trial of Ad26.COV2.S vaccine versus placebo. Source of these receptors: a person between 18 and 60 years old who received the Ad26.COV2.S COVID-19 vaccine or a placebo.

V is TRBV27 and J is TRBJ2-7; maybe TRBD2 (5 bases). Germline V lookup: CDR1 MNHEY, CDR2 SMNVEV (reference sequence). Trimming took off 8 bases at V and 0 bases at J, with 11 bases between the two ends. This CDR3 has 13 amino acids. The chain's CDR3 is CASEGRDSYEQYF. The CDR3 DNA reads as TGTGCCAGCGAGGGCCGGGACTCCTACGAGCAGTACTTC.

The genes are TRBV4-1 and TRBJ2-3, with 9 nucleotides matching TRBD1. The CDR3 is 17 residues long. V lost 2 bases to trimming and J lost 2 bases; unmatched junction nucleotides: 8. Germline V gene sequence: CDR1 MGHRA, CDR2 YSYEKL. CDR3 DNA: TGCGCCAGCAGCCAACCTGGGGACAGGGAATACACAGATACGCAGTATTTT. Translated: CASSQPGDREYTDTQYF.

This clone was seen once. This sequence joins TRBV18 and TRBJ1-2; no clear D. The CDR3 length is 13 residues. Between the trimmed V and J ends, which lost 1 base and 8 bases, there was a span of 11 bases. Germline lookup yields CDR1 KGHSH and CDR2 LQKENI. The CDR3 reads CASSPLDASGYTF. As DNA, the CDR3 is TGTGCCAGCTCACCACTCGATGCGTCGGGCTACACCTTC.

This chain connects TRBV7-8 to TRBJ1-5, with no clear D. V lost 4 bases, J lost 7 bases, and 14 bases lay in between. Germline V gene data show CDR1 as SGHVS and CDR2 as FQNEAQ. The CDR3 has 14 amino acids. CDR3 sequence (DNA): TGTGCCAGCAGCTCAGGCCCTGGCGGGCAGCCCCAGCATTTT. Encoded protein: CASSSGPGGQPQHF.

The chain couples TRBV7-2 to TRBJ1-6; perhaps TRBD1 as D (6 bases). Germline CDR1 and CDR2: SGHTA and FQGNSA. The CDR3 loop spans 14 amino acids. V lost 7 bases to trimming and J lost 6 bases, with 13 bases between them. Here the CDR3 reads CASTHGQPNSPLHF. CDR3 DNA: TGTGCCAGCACCCACGGACAGCCTAATTCACCCCTCCACTTT.

The V call is TRBV4-1, the J call TRBJ1-4; D might be TRBD1 (5 bases). Germline assignment: CDR1 MGHRA and CDR2 YSYEKL. V lost 1 base, J lost 2 bases, and 8 bases lay in between. The CDR3 extends over 15 amino acids. CDR3 in amino acids: CASSQVQATNEKLFF. DNA for the CDR3: TGCGCCAGCAGCCAAGTACAGGCTACTAATGAAAAACTGTTTTTT.

The count of this clone is one. This chain links TRBV19 with TRBJ2-5; a weak D match, TRBD2 (7 bases). Trimming took 4 bases from V and 2 from J, leaving 17 bases between them. Germline V gene lookup returns CDR1 LNHDA and CDR2 SQIVND (reference sequence). The CDR3 is made up of 16 amino acids. For the CDR3, the DNA is TGTGCCAGTAGTACCTGGGGGGGCCGGAGACAAGAGACCCAGTACTTC. This encodes CASSTWGGRRQETQYF.

Turning to this clone: A read error may account for a junction end that differs from germline. V and J are TRBV9 and TRBJ1-6; D ambiguous. The CDR3 consists of 14 residues. Germline CDR1 reads SGDLS; CDR2 reads YYNGEE. CDR3 protein: CASSVKGYNSPLYF. As DNA, the CDR3 is TGTGCCAGCAGCGTAAAAGGGTACAATTCACCCCTCTACTTT.

The CDR3 here is CASSLGTGFRNTIYF. In DNA form, the CDR3 reads TGTGCCAGCAGCCTGGGGACAGGGTTCAGAAACACCATATATTTT. The V gene is TRBV7-2, the J gene TRBJ1-3, with 9 bases lining up with TRBD1. Trimming cost V 5 bases and J 5 bases; bases outside gene matches: 7. The CDR3 has 15 residues. CDR1 is SGHTA and CDR2 is FQGNSA in the germline V gene.

The CDR3 sequence is CASSARTGSGNTIYF. Here the CDR3 DNA reads TGTGCCAGCAGCGCCCGGACAGGGTCTGGAAACACCATATATTTT. The rearrangement links TRBV9 to TRBJ1-3; 8 bases match TRBD1. Germline loops: CDR1 SGDLS, CDR2 YYNGEE. Unmatched junction bases numbered 3, after V lost 3 bases and J lost 1 base. This CDR3 contains 15 residues.

The chain uses TRBV5-1 and TRBJ1-2; D not certain. Trimming stripped 0 bases from V and 10 bases from J, with 13 bases between. This CDR3 has 13 amino acids. In germline, CDR1 is SGHRS, CDR2 YFSETQ. In DNA form, the CDR3 reads TGCGCCAGCAGCTTGGTCATGCAGGCCAACTACACCTTC. Encoded protein: CASSLVMQANYTF. Full variable domain (outside the CDR3, taken from reference TRBV5-1 and TRBJ1-2): KAGVTQTPRYLIKTRGQQVTLSCSPISGHRSVSWYQQTPGQGLQFLFEYFSETQRNKGNFPGRFSGRQFSNSRSEMNVSTLELGDSALYLCASSLVMQANYTFGSGTRLTVV.

The rearrangement links TRBV5-6 to TRBJ2-7, with TRBD2 identical over 7 bases. Germline CDR1 SGHDT, CDR2 YYEEEE. V lost 4 bases to trimming and J lost 7 bases; unmatched junction nucleotides: 11. This CDR3 is built from 14 residues. This CDR3 is CASSRRGGAREQYF. Written as DNA, the CDR3 is TGTGCCAGCAGCCGGAGGGGAGGGGCTAGGGAGCAGTACTTC.

This clone was counted a single time. The rearrangement links TRBV11-3 to TRBJ2-2; no clear D gene. The CDR3 has 12 residues. Trimming cost V 3 bases and J 4 bases, with 3 bases left between them. Germline CDR1 and CDR2: SGHNT and YENEEA. The CDR3 nucleotides read TGTGCCAGCAGCTTGGGCACCGGGGAGCTGTTTTTT. It translates to CASSLGTGELFF. The variable domain in full, with the rest retrieved from reference TRBV11-3 and TRBJ2-2, is EAGVVQSPRYKIIEKKQPVAFWCNPISGHNTLYWYLQNLGQGPELLIRYENEEAVDDSQLPKDRFSAERLKGVDSTLKIQPAELGDSAVYLCASSLGTGELFFGEGSRLTVL.

The chain uses TRBV19 and TRBJ1-5, with D maybe TRBD1 (5 bases). This CDR3 spans 14 amino acids. The V end lost 5 bases, the J end lost 0 bases, and 8 bases lay between the germline ends. Germline CDR1 and CDR2: LNHDA and SQIVND (reference sequence). The CDR3 DNA reads TGTGCCAGTAGTTTCAGGGATAGCAATCAGCCCCAGCATTTT. This codes for CASSFRDSNQPQHF.